This is a list of T cell receptor beta chains from one sample in a study of OX40 agonist ivuxolimab in advanced cancers. Measured with immunoSEQ multiplex PCR; TCRdb has only the in-frame clones, and not every one. The table lists 45,000 to 65,000 clones, about nine tenths of them singletons. The sample in question was CD4+ or CD8+ T cells sorted from blood, obtained in a trial of the OX40 agonist ivuxolimab. The receptor set was obtained from an adult with an advanced solid tumor such as melanoma, head and neck, liver or kidney cancer. CDR3s include the opening cysteine and the closing phenylalanine or tryptophan. Each record gives: D gene, V gene, J gene, clone size, CDR3 protein, CDR3 DNA. The D gene is left open where the match is weak. Expanded clones are given a class, and other clones once, few, many or no size at all.

>NA|TRBV9|TRBJ2-1|NA
CASSVLSDSYNEQFF
TGTGCCAGCAGCGTTCTTTCGGACAGCTACAATGAGCAGTTCTTC
>TRBD1|TRBV5-5|TRBJ2-7|NA
CASSLGDRSVYEQYF
TGTGCCAGCAGCTTGGGGGACAGGAGTGTCTACGAGCAGTACTTC
>NA|TRBV7-9|TRBJ2-5|NA
CASSLGGTTLRETQYF
TGTGCCAGCAGCTTAGGTGGGACGACGCTTCGGGAGACCCAGTACTTC
>TRBD1|TRBV7-6|TRBJ2-7|NA
CASSLGQGRYEQYF
TGTGCCAGCAGCTTAGGACAGGGGAGATACGAGCAGTACTTC
>NA|TRBV6-1|TRBJ2-5|NA
CASSVRWPQETQYF
TGTGCCAGCAGTGTTAGGTGGCCCCAAGAGACCCAGTACTTC
>TRBD1|TRBV25-1|TRBJ1-6|once
CASRPDRGAYNSPLHF
TGTGCCAGCAGACCCGACAGGGGCGCCTATAATTCACCCCTCCACTTT
>NA|TRBV6-1|TRBJ2-1|NA
CASSERGSYNEQFF
TGTGCCAGCAGTGAGCGGGGCTCCTACAATGAGCAGTTCTTC
>NA|TRBV18|TRBJ2-2|NA
CASSRQGVGNTGELFF
TGTGCCAGCTCACGCCAGGGCGTTGGGAACACCGGGGAGCTGTTTTTT
>TRBD1|TRBV6-1|TRBJ1-5|NA
CASSENRGTNQPQHF
TGTGCCAGCAGTGAAAACAGGGGCACCAATCAGCCCCAGCATTTT
>TRBD1|TRBV4-1|TRBJ1-5|NA
CASSQDLYRGLGQPQHF
TGCGCCAGCAGCCAAGATTTGTACAGGGGATTAGGGCAGCCCCAGCATTTT
>TRBD2|TRBV18|TRBJ2-3|NA
CASSGLAGASTDTQYF
TGTGCCAGCTCAGGACTAGCGGGGGCGAGCACAGATACGCAGTATTTT
>NA|TRBV28|TRBJ1-1|NA
CASRSTVPEAFF
TGTGCCAGCAGATCGACAGTCCCTGAAGCTTTCTTT
>TRBD1|TRBV28|TRBJ1-5|few
CAIEGGTGMFLWNQPQHF
TGTGCCATTGAGGGGGGGACAGGTATGTTTCTGTGGAATCAGCCCCAGCATTTT
>TRBD1|TRBV18|TRBJ2-1|NA
CASSYTGGEQFF
TGTGCCAGCTCATACACAGGGGGTGAGCAGTTCTTC
>NA|TRBV28|TRBJ2-7|NA
CASMGSQGTYEQYF
TGTGCCAGCATGGGCAGCCAGGGGACCTACGAGCAGTACTTC
>TRBD1|TRBV30|TRBJ2-6|once
CAWGDRGFSGANVLTF
TGTGCCTGGGGTGACAGGGGCTTCTCTGGGGCCAACGTCCTGACTTTC
>NA|TRBV25-1|TRBJ1-1|NA
CASSVKQGNTEAFF
TGTGCCAGCAGTGTTAAACAGGGGAACACTGAAGCTTTCTTT
>NA|TRBV10-3|TRBJ2-7|NA
CAIRDLSSYEQYF
TGTGCCATCAGGGACCTATCCTCCTACGAGCAGTACTTC
>NA|TRBV5-4|TRBJ1-4|NA
CASSLGRVGVNEKLFF
TGTGCCAGCAGCTTGGGTCGGGTAGGAGTCAATGAAAAACTGTTTTTT
>TRBD2|TRBV5-6|TRBJ2-7|NA
CASSRAGVSYEQYF
TGTGCCAGCAGCCGAGCGGGGGTCTCCTACGAGCAGTACTTC
>NA|TRBV5-8|TRBJ2-6|NA
CASSPNHTQSRANVLTF
TGTGCCAGCAGTCCAAATCATACACAAAGTCGGGCCAACGTCCTGACTTTC
>NA|TRBV27|TRBJ1-2|few
CASICYTF
TGTGCCAGCATCTGCTACACCTTC
>TRBD2|TRBV29-1|TRBJ2-7|once
CSVRSGALEQYF
TGCAGCGTTAGAAGCGGGGCCCTCGAGCAGTACTTC
>NA|TRBV5-5|TRBJ1-2|NA
CASAPGQNLNYGYTF
TGTGCCAGCGCCCCCGGACAGAACCTTAACTATGGCTACACCTTC
>TRBD1|TRBV19|TRBJ2-4|NA
CASSRQGVDIQYF
TGTGCCAGTAGTCGACAGGGAGTCGACATTCAGTACTTC
>NA|TRBV2|TRBJ2-1|NA
CASSAKGNEQFF
TGTGCCAGCAGTGCTAAGGGCAATGAGCAGTTCTTC
>NA|TRBV27|TRBJ1-3|NA
CASSFRVPHSGNTIYF
TGTGCCAGCAGTTTTCGGGTGCCCCACTCTGGAAACACCATATATTTT
>NA|TRBV19|TRBJ2-2|NA
CASMLQGPNTGELFF
TGTGCCAGTATGCTTCAGGGTCCGAACACCGGGGAGCTGTTTTTT
>NA|TRBV28|TRBJ2-7|NA
CASSEGIYEQYF
TGTGCCAGCAGTGAGGGAATCTACGAGCAGTACTTC
>NA|TRBV7-8|TRBJ1-4|once
CASSYQGLNEKLFF
TGTGCCAGCAGCTACCAAGGGTTGAACGAAAAACTGTTTTTT
>NA|TRBV6-1|TRBJ1-2|NA
CASSRQVDYGYTF
TGTGCCAGCAGTAGACAGGTTGACTATGGCTACACCTTC
>NA|TRBV29-1|TRBJ1-2|NA
CSVEGRGESYGYTF
TGCAGCGTTGAAGGCAGGGGAGAGTCCTATGGCTACACCTTC
>NA|TRBV20-1|TRBJ2-5|NA
CSARDLETQYF
TGCAGTGCCCGAGATTTAGAGACCCAGTACTTC
>NA|TRBV2|TRBJ1-5|medium-sized
CASSEIAGGQHF
TGTGCCAGCAGTGAAATCGCGGGGGGGCAGCATTTT
>NA|TRBV9|TRBJ2-3|NA
CASSEGTTDTQYF
TGTGCCAGCAGCGAGGGGACCACAGATACGCAGTATTTT
>TRBD1|TRBV7-2|TRBJ2-7|NA
CASSLGDRVGYEQYF
TGTGCCAGCAGCTTAGGGGACAGGGTCGGATACGAGCAGTACTTC
>NA|TRBV30|TRBJ2-7|NA
CAWSVLSSSYEQYF
TGTGCCTGGAGTGTACTGAGCTCCTCCTACGAGCAGTACTTC
>TRBD2|TRBV28|TRBJ2-1|NA
CASSFLSGLYNEQFF
TGTGCCAGCAGTTTTCTTAGCGGGCTCTACAATGAGCAGTTCTTC
>NA|TRBV7-6|TRBJ2-7|NA
CASSPWASSYEQYF
TGTGCCAGCAGCCCGTGGGCCAGCTCCTACGAGCAGTACTTC
>TRBD1|TRBV10-1|TRBJ2-1|NA
CASSEPGTGIDEQFF
TGCGCCAGCAGTGAGCCCGGGACAGGGATCGATGAGCAGTTCTTC
>TRBD2|TRBV19|TRBJ2-1|NA
CASSLRLAGGPGSYNEQFF
TGTGCCAGTAGTCTCCGACTAGCGGGAGGGCCGGGGTCCTACAATGAGCAGTTCTTC
>NA|TRBV6-1|TRBJ1-5|few
CASSDLAYQPQHF
TGTGCCAGCAGTGATCTCGCCTATCAGCCCCAGCATTTT